The 32 T cell receptor beta chains listed next were all sequenced from one sample in a study of shared clonotypes between healthy human individuals. Here immunoSEQ multiplex PCR was the method, and the copy in TCRdb shows in-frame clones only, minus some. The table includes about 800,000 clones, 96% detected once. Naive CD8 cells, CD45RO-negative and positively selected for CCR7, excluded terminally differentiated effector memory CD45RA+ cells. The sample taken for sequencing was naive CD8+ T cells sorted from blood. The receptors derive from a young man in good health.

The chain links TRBV12-5 to TRBJ1-1; a possible D gene is TRBD1 (6 bases). There are 17 residues in the CDR3. Per the germline V gene, CDR1 is LGHNT and CDR2 is FRNRAP. V gave up 0 bases and J gave up 0 bases, with 14 bases separating them. The CDR3 nucleotides read TGTGCTAGTGGTTTGGTAACCCACGGGGACATGAACACTGAAGCTTTCTTT. Translated, it gives CASGLVTHGDMNTEAFF.

The rearrangement joins TRBV29-1 to TRBJ2-1; perhaps TRBD2 as D (6 bases). The CDR3 length is 13 residues. Trimming took 3 bases from V and 5 from J, leaving 11 bases between them. The germline V gene encodes CDR1 SQVTM and CDR2 ANQGSEA. As DNA, the CDR3 is TGCAGCGTTGACGGCGGGAAGGACAATGAGCAGTTCTTC. Amino acid sequence: CSVDGGKDNEQFF.

This rearrangement joins TRBV7-3 to TRBJ2-1; TRBD2 is a possible D gene (5 bases). The germline V gene has CDR1 SGHTA and CDR2 FQGTGA. The CDR3 totals 16 residues. V lost 5 bases, J lost 10 bases, and 24 bases lay in between. The CDR3 DNA reads as TGTGCCAGCAGCACCGAAGGCCTTGGGGTACAGCGGGAGCAGTTCTTC. Residues: CASSTEGLGVQREQFF.

The J gene is TRBJ2-5, the V gene TRBV6-1, with 10 bases lining up with TRBD1. J was trimmed by 2 bases and V by 0 bases; bases with no gene match: 3. The CDR3 totals 16 residues. Germline CDR1 is MNHNS and CDR2 is SASEGT. The CDR3 bases are TGTGCCAGCAGTGAAGCCGCGGGACAGGGGCAAGAGACCCAGTACTTC. Its translation: CASSEAAGQGQETQYF.

The CDR3 reads CASSLGQGSENEQFF. The CDR3, as DNA: TGTGCCAGCAGCTTAGGTCAGGGCAGTGAGAATGAGCAGTTCTTC. The genes are TRBV7-9 and TRBJ2-1; TRBD1 might be the D (5 bases). The CDR3 consists of 15 residues. Looked up from germline, CDR1 is SEHNR and CDR2 is FQNEAQ (reference sequence). The V gene lost 1 base and the J gene lost 7 bases, with 14 bases spanning the gap.

The rearrangement links TRBV28 to TRBJ2-3; no clear D. CDR1 MDHEN and CDR2 SYDVKM come from the germline V gene. Trimming left V 5 bases short and J 4 bases short, with 19 bases between. This CDR3 is built from 16 residues. CDR3 sequence reads: CASSKPGSHSPDTQYF. As DNA, the CDR3 is TGTGCCAGCAGTAAACCAGGTTCCCACTCCCCAGATACGCAGTATTTT.

This clone appeared a single time. The chain combines TRBV25-1 with TRBJ1-5; TRBD1 matches at 8 bases. V dropped 5 bases and J dropped 6; count of bases not matched to a gene: 6. The CDR3 loop spans 14 amino acids. Germline V gene sequence: CDR1 MGHDK, CDR2 SYGVNS. CDR3 sequence: CASSLTGAGQPQHF. CDR3 DNA: TGTGCCAGCAGTCTGACAGGGGCGGGTCAGCCCCAGCATTTT.

This clone was seen only once. The rearrangement joins TRBV29-1 to TRBJ2-1, with 11 bases that match TRBD2. CDR3 size: 16 residues. The V gene end was trimmed by 6 bases and the J gene end by 0 bases; junction bases not matched to a gene: 7. Germline V CDR1 and CDR2: SQVTM, ANQGSEA. Here the CDR3 reads CSVEGLAVLSYNEQFF. The CDR3 coding sequence is TGCAGCGTGGAGGGACTAGCGGTCCTCTCCTACAATGAGCAGTTCTTC.

CDR3 coding DNA: TGTGCCAGCAGCCGCTCGAGCCACGAGCAGTACTTC. The encoded protein is CASSRSSHEQYF. V gene TRBV11-1 combines with J gene TRBJ2-7; D is unresolved. Germline values: CDR1 SGHAT, CDR2 FQDESV (reference sequence). Trimming pared 5 bases from V and 5 bases from J, leaving 10 bases between. CDR3 size: 12 residues.

The genes are TRBV27 and TRBJ2-1; D might be TRBD2 (7 bases). V lost 8 bases and J lost 6, with 20 bases in between. This CDR3 region has 15 residues. Germline CDR1 is MNHEY and CDR2 is SMNVEV (reference sequence). The CDR3 region has the DNA TGTGCCAGCCGACCTGGGGGGGCCTTTGGCAATGAGCAGTTCTTC. This encodes CASRPGGAFGNEQFF.

The count of this clone is one. V gene TRBV10-3 combines with J gene TRBJ2-7; TRBD1 matches at 8 bases. From germline, CDR1 is ENHRY and CDR2 SYGVKD. V was clipped by 6 bases and J by 2 bases; unmatched bases: 3. The CDR3 spans 13 residues. The CDR3, as DNA: TGTGCCATCAGGAGGGACAGGACCTACGAGCAGTACTTC. This codes for CAIRRDRTYEQYF.

The chain joins TRBV5-6 to TRBJ2-7; 12 bases fit TRBD2. The CDR3 is 17 amino acids. V shed 3 bases, J shed 5 bases, and the junction held 12 bases outside the gene matches. In germline, CDR1 is SGHDT, CDR2 YYEEEE. The CDR3 DNA is TGTGCCAGCAGCTCTACCAGAGTTCTAGCGGGAGGGCACGAGCAGTACTTC. Translating gives CASSSTRVLAGGHEQYF.

The chain couples TRBV5-1 to TRBJ2-7; D is perhaps TRBD1 (5 bases). The CDR3 is 14 amino acids. Trimming removed 3 bases from V and 0 bases from J, with 10 bases in between. The germline gives CDR1 SGHRS, CDR2 YFSETQ. CDR3 nucleotides: TGCGCCAGCAGCTCCCCAGGGTCCTCCTACGAGCAGTACTTC. Encoded protein: CASSSPGSSYEQYF.

The chain is built from TRBV29-1 and TRBJ2-7; the match to TRBD2 covers 10 bases. Germline CDR1 reads SQVTM; CDR2 reads ANQGSEA. This CDR3 spans 16 amino acids. The V segment lost 0 bases and the J segment 4 bases; nucleotides outside the gene matches: 9. CDR3 sequence: CSVEDFLAGEGYEQYF. CDR3 in DNA: TGCAGCGTTGAAGATTTCCTAGCGGGAGAGGGATACGAGCAGTACTTC.

V is TRBV27 and J is TRBJ2-1, with a weak D call TRBD2 (5 bases). V lost 7 bases and J 7 bases, leaving 17 bases between the germline ends. This CDR3 region has 14 residues. From germline, CDR1 is MNHEY and CDR2 SMNVEV (reference sequence). The CDR3 reads CASTPLGGPNEQFF. CDR3 nucleotides: TGTGCCAGCACCCCCCTGGGCGGGCCGAATGAGCAGTTCTTC.

V is TRBV9 and J is TRBJ1-4; 7 positions match TRBD1. The germline gives CDR1 SGDLS, CDR2 YYNGEE. This CDR3 comprises 16 residues. V dropped 4 bases and J dropped 8; count of bases not matched to a gene: 14. The CDR3 loop is CASSKTGAGGKEKLFF. The CDR3 DNA follows: TGTGCCAGCAGCAAAACAGGGGCCGGGGGAAAAGAAAAACTGTTTTTT.

This chain links TRBV25-1 with TRBJ2-3; tentatively, D is TRBD1 (5 bases). Trimming cost V 3 bases and J 2 bases, with 15 bases left between them. The CDR3 runs 16 residues. CDR1 MGHDK and CDR2 SYGVNS come from the germline V gene. The CDR3 reads CASSEGLGSITDTQYF. As DNA, the CDR3 is TGTGCCAGCAGTGAGGGGCTAGGTTCGATCACAGATACGCAGTATTTT. Combining the CDR3 with reference TRBV25-1 and TRBJ2-3 gives the whole variable domain EADIYQTPRYLVIGTGKKITLECSQTMGHDKMYWYQQDPGMELHLIHYSYGVNSTEKGDLSSESTVSRIRTEHFPLTLESARPSHTSQYLCASSEGLGSITDTQYFGPGTRLTVL.

The chain recombines TRBV27 with TRBJ1-2; 9 bases map to TRBD1. The CDR3 has 15 amino acids. After removal of 2 bases from V and 0 bases from J, the junction contained 1 base not matched to a gene. Per the germline V gene, CDR1 is MNHEY and CDR2 is SMNVEV (reference sequence). CDR3 nucleotide sequence: TGTGCCAGCAGTTTAGGGACAGGGACTAACTATGGCTACACCTTC. Its protein product is CASSLGTGTNYGYTF.

The gene calls are TRBV6-6 and TRBJ1-4; 7 bases map to TRBD1. After removal of 5 bases from V and 5 bases from J, the junction contained 5 bases not matched to a gene. From germline, CDR1 is MNHNY and CDR2 SVGAGI (reference sequence). This CDR3 comprises 14 residues. The CDR3 DNA sequence: TGTGCCAGCAGTCAGGACAGGACGAATGAAAAACTGTTTTTT. This encodes CASSQDRTNEKLFF.

This chain links TRBV27 with TRBJ2-7; D is uncertain. The CDR3 length is 11 residues. Germline lookup yields CDR1 MNHEY and CDR2 SMNVEV (reference sequence). V shed 4 bases and J shed 6 bases, with 7 bases lying between them. CDR3 DNA sequence: TGTGCCAGCAGTTCTTCCGCCGAGCAGTACTTC. Translated: CASSSSAEQYF.

This chain connects TRBV14 to TRBJ2-1, with 10 bases lining up with TRBD2. After removal of 4 bases from V and 0 bases from J, the junction contained 9 bases not matched to a gene. CDR3 length equals 18 residues. Germline V CDR1 and CDR2: SGHDN, FVKESK. CDR3 region: CASSPPGLADTSYNEQFF. CDR3 nucleotide sequence: TGTGCCAGCAGCCCCCCCGGACTAGCGGATACCTCCTACAATGAGCAGTTCTTC.

This chain joins TRBV14 and TRBJ2-7; D is ambiguous. V was trimmed by 1 base and J by 1 base, leaving 8 bases between them. This CDR3 is 14 amino acids long. From germline, CDR1 is SGHDN and CDR2 FVKESK. CDR3 in amino acids: CASSQGLDSYEQYF. The CDR3 region has the DNA TGTGCCAGCAGCCAAGGCCTGGATTCCTACGAGCAGTACTTC.

The chain couples TRBV4-3 to TRBJ2-7; 8 nucleotides align to TRBD2. The CDR3 runs to 15 residues. Germline assignment: CDR1 LGHNA and CDR2 YSLEER. V shed 1 base and J 2 bases; nucleotides not matched to a gene: 4. The CDR3 DNA reads as TGCGCCAGCAGCCAAGTAACGGGACTAGCCTACGAGCAGTACTTC. As protein: CASSQVTGLAYEQYF.

This sequence joins TRBV6-6 and TRBJ2-5; D unresolved. Trimming took off 5 bases at V and 2 bases at J, with 12 bases between the two ends. This CDR3 is built from 14 residues. Germline V gene data show CDR1 as MNHNY and CDR2 as SVGAGI (reference sequence). In DNA form, the CDR3 reads TGTGCCAGCAGTAGGCCCGTAATTCAAGAGACCCAGTACTTC. Translated: CASSRPVIQETQYF.

The chain links TRBV11-2 to TRBJ2-7; unclear D gene. The V end lost 0 bases, the J end lost 3 bases, and 15 bases lay between the germline ends. The CDR3 is made up of 16 amino acids. Germline CDR1 and CDR2: SGHAT and FQNNGV. The CDR3 nucleotides are TGTGCCAGCAGCTTAGAGCTTAGTGACTTGGGCTACGAGCAGTACTTC. It yields the protein CASSLELSDLGYEQYF.

As to this clone: Other nucleotide sequences from this sample produce the same CDR3. The chain carries TRBV6-5 and TRBJ2-7, with TRBD1 as a possible D gene (6 bases). V was pared by 6 bases and J by 0 bases, with 12 bases between. The CDR3 is 14 residues long. Germline V lookup: CDR1 MNHEY, CDR2 SVGAGI. CDR3 in DNA: TGTGCCAGCAGCTCTACAGGGAGCTCCTACGAGCAGTACTTC. Translated: CASSSTGSSYEQYF.

This clone was found a few times. The rearrangement links TRBV9 to TRBJ1-3; D is unresolved. The length of the CDR3 is 15 residues. Trimming shortened V by 4 bases and J by 3 bases, and 14 bases separated the two germline ends. CDR1 and CDR2 (germline): SGDLS, YYNGEE. In nucleotides, the CDR3 is TGTGCCAGCAGCACACAACCGTCCGTTGGAAACACCATATATTTT. Residues: CASSTQPSVGNTIYF.

This chain connects TRBV6-1 to TRBJ2-7, with a possible D match to TRBD2 (7 bases). The CDR3 runs 16 residues. The germline gives CDR1 MNHNS, CDR2 SASEGT. Trimming cost V 0 bases and J 7 bases, with 19 bases left between them. The CDR3 DNA sequence: TGTGCCAGCAGTGAAGCGCTGTGGGAGGGGGTTGGAGAGCAGTACTTC. This codes for CASSEALWEGVGEQYF.

This chain uses TRBV9 with TRBJ2-7, with a possible D match to TRBD1 (6 bases). The CDR3 consists of 14 residues. Germline CDR1 is SGDLS and CDR2 is YYNGEE. Trimming pared 4 bases from V and 2 bases from J, leaving 13 bases between. CDR3 loop: CASSIRDTTYEQYF. Written as DNA, the CDR3 is TGTGCCAGCAGCATTCGGGACACAACCTACGAGCAGTACTTC.

This chain joins TRBV7-9 and TRBJ2-3; D not certain. CDR3 length: 16 amino acids. The germline V gene encodes CDR1 SEHNR and CDR2 FQNEAQ (reference sequence). Between the trimmed V and J ends, which lost 2 bases and 0 bases, there was a span of 12 bases. This CDR3 reads CASSLLAATSTDTQYF. The CDR3 DNA follows: TGTGCCAGCAGCTTACTTGCGGCGACTAGCACAGATACGCAGTATTTT.

This clone was seen only once. The V call is TRBV29-1, the J call TRBJ2-1; 10 nucleotides line up with TRBD1. This CDR3 is built from 12 residues. V was pared by 6 bases and J by 10 bases, with 6 bases of the junction left unmatched. CDR1 is SQVTM and CDR2 is ANQGSEA in the germline V gene. Written as DNA, the CDR3 is TGCAGCGTGGTGACAGGGGGCAACGAGCAGTTCTTC. It codes for CSVVTGGNEQFF.

A single count supports this clone. Here the CDR3 reads CASSIGTGGSQNIQYF. The CDR3 DNA is TGTGCCAGTAGTATAGGGACCGGTGGAAGCCAAAACATTCAGTACTTC. The chain is built from TRBV19 and TRBJ2-4; D is unresolved. CDR3 size: 16 residues. Germline assignment: CDR1 LNHDA and CDR2 SQIVND (reference sequence). Trimming stripped 1 base from V and 5 bases from J, with 15 bases between.